A selection of T cell receptor beta chains follows, all from one sample in a study of cytomegalovirus exposure and HLA in healthy donors. Profiled with immunoSEQ multiplex PCR; TCRdb holds only in-frame clones, not every one. Here the sample spans around 100,000 clones, 60% to 85% being singletons. The sample consisted of PBMCs. These TCRs come from a female donor in good health and CMV-seropositive. Each CDR3 is given with its conserved first and last residue. D genes are given only for firm matches. Only part of the rows carry a size: once, few, many, or a class if the clone is expanded.

size | J | V | D | CDR3 | DNA
few | TRBJ2-2 | TRBV11-2 | TRBD2 | CASSLTGGSITGELFF | TGTGCCAGCAGCCTGACTGGCGGGAGTATCACCGGGGAGCTGTTTTTT
. | TRBJ2-2 | TRBV4-3 | TRBD2 | CASSQAAGGNTGELFF | TGCGCCAGCAGCCAAGCCGCGGGGGGGAACACCGGGGAGCTGTTTTTT
few | TRBJ1-1 | TRBV6-1 | TRBD1 | CASSVTSGQGRTEAFF | TGTGCCAGCAGTGTTACGTCGGGACAGGGTCGGACTGAAGCTTTCTTT
. | TRBJ2-7 | TRBV11-2 | . | CASSLAVLGLNEQYF | TGTGCCAGCAGCTTAGCGGTGTTGGGGCTAAACGAGCAGTACTTC
. | TRBJ2-1 | TRBV10-1 | . | CASSDSNEQFF | TGCGCCAGCAGTGATAGCAATGAGCAGTTCTTC
. | TRBJ2-7 | TRBV2 | . | CASSERGGSYEQYF | TGTGCCAGCAGTGAAAGGGGGGGTTCCTACGAGCAGTACTTC
. | TRBJ2-2 | TRBV7-9 | . | CASSLSRGELFF | TGTGCCAGCAGCTTAAGTCGGGGGGAGCTGTTTTTT
. | TRBJ2-5 | TRBV5-1 | TRBD1 | CASSLSRGLGETQYF | TGCGCCAGCAGCTTGTCCAGGGGGCTAGGAGAGACCCAGTACTTC
. | TRBJ1-1 | TRBV4-1 | . | CASSRGFGGLITEAFF | TGCGCCAGCAGCCGGGGTTTCGGGGGTTTAATCACTGAAGCTTTCTTT
. | TRBJ2-7 | TRBV10-3 | TRBD1 | CAISADRTYEQYF | TGTGCCATCAGTGCGGACAGGACCTACGAGCAGTACTTC
. | TRBJ1-1 | TRBV19 | TRBD1 | CASSITGGWDTEAFF | TGTGCCAGTAGTATAACAGGGGGCTGGGACACTGAAGCTTTCTTT